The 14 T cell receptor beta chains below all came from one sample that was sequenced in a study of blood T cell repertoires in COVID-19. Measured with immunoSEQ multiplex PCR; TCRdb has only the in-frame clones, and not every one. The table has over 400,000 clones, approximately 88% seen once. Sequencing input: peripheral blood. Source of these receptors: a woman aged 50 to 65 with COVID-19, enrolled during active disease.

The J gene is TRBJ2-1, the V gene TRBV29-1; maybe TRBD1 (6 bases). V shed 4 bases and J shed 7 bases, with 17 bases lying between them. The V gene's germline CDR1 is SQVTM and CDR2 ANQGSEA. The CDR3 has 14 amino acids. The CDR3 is CSVASGAVTNEQFF. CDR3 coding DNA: TGCAGCGTTGCGTCAGGGGCCGTTACGAATGAGCAGTTCTTC.

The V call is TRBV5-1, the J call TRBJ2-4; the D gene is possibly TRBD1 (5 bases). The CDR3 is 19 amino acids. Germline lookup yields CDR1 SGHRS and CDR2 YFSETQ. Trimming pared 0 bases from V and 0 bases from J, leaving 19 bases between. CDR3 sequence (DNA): TGCGCCAGCAGCTTGGAAGGGGCAGGAATGAAACTAGCCAAAAACATTCAGTACTTC. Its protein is CASSLEGAGMKLAKNIQYF.

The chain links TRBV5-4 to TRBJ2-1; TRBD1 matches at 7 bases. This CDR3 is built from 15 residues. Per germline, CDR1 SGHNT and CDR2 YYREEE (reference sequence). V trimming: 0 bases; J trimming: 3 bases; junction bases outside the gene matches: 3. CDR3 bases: TGTGCCAGCAGCTTGGACAGGGGCGGCTACAATGAGCAGTTCTTC. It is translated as CASSLDRGGYNEQFF.

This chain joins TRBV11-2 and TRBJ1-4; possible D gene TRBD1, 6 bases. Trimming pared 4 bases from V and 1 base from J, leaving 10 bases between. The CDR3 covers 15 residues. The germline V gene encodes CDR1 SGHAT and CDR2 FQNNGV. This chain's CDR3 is CASSSQGLTNEKLFF. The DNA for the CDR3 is TGTGCCAGCAGCTCGCAGGGGTTAACTAATGAAAAACTGTTTTTT.

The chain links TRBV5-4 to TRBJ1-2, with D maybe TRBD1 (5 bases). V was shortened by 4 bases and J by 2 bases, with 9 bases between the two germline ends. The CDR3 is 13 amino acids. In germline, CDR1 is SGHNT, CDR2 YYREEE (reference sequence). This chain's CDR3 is CASSRGGNYGYTF. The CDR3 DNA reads TGTGCCAGCAGCCGGGGGGGGAACTATGGCTACACCTTC.

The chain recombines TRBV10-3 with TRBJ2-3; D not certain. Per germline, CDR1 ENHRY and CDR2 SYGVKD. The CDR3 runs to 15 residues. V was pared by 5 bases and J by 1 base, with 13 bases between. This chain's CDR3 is CAISYLDGRTDTQYF. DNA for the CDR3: TGTGCCATCAGTTACCTAGACGGTCGCACAGATACGCAGTATTTT.

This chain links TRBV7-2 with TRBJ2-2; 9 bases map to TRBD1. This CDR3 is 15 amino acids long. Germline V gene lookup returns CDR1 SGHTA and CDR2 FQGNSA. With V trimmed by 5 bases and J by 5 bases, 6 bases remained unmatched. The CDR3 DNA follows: TGTGCCAGCAGCGGACGACAGGGGGGGACCGGGGAGCTGTTTTTT. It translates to CASSGRQGGTGELFF. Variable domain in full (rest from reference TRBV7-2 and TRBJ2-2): GAGVSQSPSNKVTEKGKDVELRCDPISGHTALYWYRQSLGQGLEFLIYFQGNSAPDKSGLPSDRFSAERTGGSVSTLTIQRTQQEDSAVYLCASSGRQGGTGELFFGEGSRLTVL.

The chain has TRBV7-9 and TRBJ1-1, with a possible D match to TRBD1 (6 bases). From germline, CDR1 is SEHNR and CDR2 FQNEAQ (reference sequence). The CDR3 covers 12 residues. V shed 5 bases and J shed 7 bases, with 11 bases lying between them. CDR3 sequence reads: CASSHGTFEAFF. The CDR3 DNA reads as TGTGCCAGCAGCCACGGGACATTTGAAGCTTTCTTT. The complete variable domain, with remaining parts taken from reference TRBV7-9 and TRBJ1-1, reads DTGVSQNPRHKITKRGQNVTFRCDPISEHNRLYWYRQTLGQGPEFLTYFQNEAQLEKSRLLSDRFSAERPKGSFSTLEIQRTEQGDSAMYLCASSHGTFEAFFGQGTRLTVV.

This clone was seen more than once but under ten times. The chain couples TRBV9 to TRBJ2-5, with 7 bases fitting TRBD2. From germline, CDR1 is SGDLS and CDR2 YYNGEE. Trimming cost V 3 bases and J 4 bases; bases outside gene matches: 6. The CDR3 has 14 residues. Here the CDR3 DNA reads TGTGCCAGCAGCGCCCCGACTAGCCTAGAGACCCAGTACTTC. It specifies CASSAPTSLETQYF.

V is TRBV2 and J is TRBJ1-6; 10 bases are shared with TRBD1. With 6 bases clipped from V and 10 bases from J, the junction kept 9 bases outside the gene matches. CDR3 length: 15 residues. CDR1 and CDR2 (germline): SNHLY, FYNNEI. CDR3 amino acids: CASRGKGQGGSPLHF. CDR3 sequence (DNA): TGTGCCAGCAGGGGGAAAGGACAGGGGGGGTCACCCCTCCACTTT.

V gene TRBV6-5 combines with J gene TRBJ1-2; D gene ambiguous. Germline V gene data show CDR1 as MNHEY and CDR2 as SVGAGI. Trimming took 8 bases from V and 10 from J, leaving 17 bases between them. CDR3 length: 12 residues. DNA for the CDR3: TGTGCCAGCCGCGGTCAGTACGGGATCTACACCTTC. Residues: CASRGQYGIYTF.

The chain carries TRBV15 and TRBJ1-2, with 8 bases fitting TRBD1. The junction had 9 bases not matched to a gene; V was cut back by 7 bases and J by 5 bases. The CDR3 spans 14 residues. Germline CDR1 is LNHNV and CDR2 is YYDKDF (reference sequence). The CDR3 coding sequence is TGTGCCACCAACCTAGGACAGGGCGTTTATGGCTACACCTTC. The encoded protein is CATNLGQGVYGYTF.

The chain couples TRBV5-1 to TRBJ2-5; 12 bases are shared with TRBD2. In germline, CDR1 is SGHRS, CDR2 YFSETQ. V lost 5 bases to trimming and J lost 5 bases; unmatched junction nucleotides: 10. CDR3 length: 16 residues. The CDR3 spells CASRPRLAGVRETQYF. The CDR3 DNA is TGCGCCAGCAGACCCCGACTAGCGGGGGTTAGGGAGACCCAGTACTTC.

CDR3 DNA: TGTGCCAGCAGTGAACTAGGGGACAGGGGGTATGGCTACACCTTC. Its protein is CASSELGDRGYGYTF. The V call is TRBV6-1, the J call TRBJ1-2; 11 positions agree with TRBD1. Trimming cost V 2 bases and J 5 bases; bases outside gene matches: 4. CDR1 and CDR2 from the germline V gene are MNHNS and SASEGT. The CDR3 consists of 15 residues.